These T cell receptor beta chains were read from a single sample in a study of blood T cell repertoires in COVID-19. Assay used: immunoSEQ multiplex PCR; TCRdb lists only in-frame clones, some missing. The sample includes roughly 250,000 clones, 83% of them seen just once. The sequenced sample was PBMCs or T cells enriched from blood (not recorded which). Every receptor here comes from a woman aged 40 to 50 who had been exposed to COVID-19. Both conserved end residues are part of each CDR3. D genes are given only for firm matches. Expanded clones get a size class; other rows say once, few or many, or leave the size out.

D: TRBD1; J: TRBJ1-2; size: .; V: TRBV19; DNA: TGTGCCAGTACTCCCCATGCAGGGGGCGGGGCCCTCGACTATGGCTACACCTTC; CDR3: CASTPHAGGGALDYGYTF
D: TRBD2; J: TRBJ2-2; size: .; V: TRBV4-1; DNA: TGCGCCAGCAGCGACCGGGACAGGGGACTAGCGGGTACCGGGGAGCTGTTTTTT; CDR3: CASSDRDRGLAGTGELFF
D: .; J: TRBJ2-7; size: .; V: TRBV9; DNA: TGTGCCAGCAGCGGCACGACTTTTTACGAGCAGTACTTC; CDR3: CASSGTTFYEQYF
D: .; J: TRBJ2-2; size: few; V: TRBV18; DNA: TGTGCCAGCTCACCAGGGCCCAGAAGAGGGGAGCTGTTTTTT; CDR3: CASSPGPRRGELFF
D: TRBD1; J: TRBJ2-3; size: .; V: TRBV11-3; DNA: TGTGCCAGCTCCCGGGACAGGTACACAGATACGCAGTATTTT; CDR3: CASSRDRYTDTQYF
D: .; J: TRBJ2-2; size: .; V: TRBV3-1/TRBV3-2; DNA: TGTGCCAGCAGCCGTATTAGTCTCGGGGAGCTGTTTTTT; CDR3: CASSRISLGELFF
D: TRBD1; J: TRBJ1-6; size: .; V: TRBV5-1; DNA: TGCGCCAGCAGCTTGGGTGTAGGACAGGGGTGGTCACCCCTCCACTTT; CDR3: CASSLGVGQGWSPLHF
D: .; J: TRBJ1-1; size: .; V: TRBV14; DNA: TGTGCCAGCAGCCAAAAGGGGCCAGGAGAAAACACTGAAGCTTTCTTT; CDR3: CASSQKGPGENTEAFF
D: .; J: TRBJ1-6; size: .; V: TRBV4-1; DNA: TGCGCCAGCAGCCAAGATACGAGTCTGGGGGGGTTTTCGGCCCTCCACTTT; CDR3: CASSQDTSLGGFSALHF
D: .; J: TRBJ2-3; size: .; V: TRBV4-3; DNA: TGCGCCAGCAGCCAAAGGGCGGGGCCCACAGATACGCAGTATTTT; CDR3: CASSQRAGPTDTQYF
D: TRBD1; J: TRBJ1-2; size: .; V: TRBV4-1; DNA: TGCGCCAGCAGCCCCGGACAGGGGGCGGACTATGGCTACACCTTC; CDR3: CASSPGQGADYGYTF
D: TRBD2; J: TRBJ2-5; size: .; V: TRBV7-9; DNA: TGTGCCAGCAGCCCCGGGGGAGCGGGGGGGCGACGAGAGACCCAGTACTTC; CDR3: CASSPGGAGGRRETQYF
D: TRBD1; J: TRBJ1-2; size: .; V: TRBV6-5; DNA: TGTGCCAGCAGTTACGGGGGACAGGGGAACTACACCTTC; CDR3: CASSYGGQGNYTF
D: TRBD2; J: TRBJ2-1; size: many; V: TRBV30; DNA: TGTGCCCGGCAGCGGGGGGGTTACAATGAGCAGTTCTTC; CDR3: CARQRGGYNEQFF
D: .; J: TRBJ1-2; size: once; V: TRBV27; DNA: TGTGCCAGCAGGCCCAGGCGAGGGAGGCTCTATGGCTACACCTTC; CDR3: CASRPRRGRLYGYTF
D: .; J: TRBJ2-5; size: .; V: TRBV7-9; DNA: TGTGCCAGCAGCGACTCTCCCCAAGAGACCCAGTACTTC; CDR3: CASSDSPQETQYF
D: TRBD1; J: TRBJ1-5; size: .; V: TRBV5-1; DNA: TGCGCCAGCAGCCCGGCCGCAGGGGGCGGCTATCAGCCCCAGCATTTT; CDR3: CASSPAAGGGYQPQHF
D: TRBD1; J: TRBJ1-4; size: .; V: TRBV5-4; DNA: TGTGCCAGCAGCTCCCGGGACAGGGGGCGTCTGAATGAAAAACTGTTTTTT; CDR3: CASSSRDRGRLNEKLFF
D: TRBD1; J: TRBJ1-5; size: .; V: TRBV19; DNA: TGTGCCAGTAGTACTGACAGGGCTTATAGCAATCAGCCCCAGCATTTT; CDR3: CASSTDRAYSNQPQHF
D: TRBD1; J: TRBJ1-6; size: .; V: TRBV27; DNA: TGTGCCAGCACCCCCGGGACAGGGCGGGATTCACCCCTCCACTTT; CDR3: CASTPGTGRDSPLHF
D: TRBD2; J: TRBJ2-5; size: .; V: TRBV30; DNA: TGTGCCTGGAGCCTCGGGGGGGAAGAGACCCAGTACTTC; CDR3: CAWSLGGEETQYF
D: TRBD2; J: TRBJ2-5; size: .; V: TRBV10-3; DNA: TGTGCCATCGCCGGGACTAGGGAAGAGACCCAGTACTTC; CDR3: CAIAGTREETQYF
D: .; J: TRBJ1-3; size: .; V: TRBV9; DNA: TGTGCCAGCAGCCGTATCGACTGGACTGGAAACACCATATATTTT; CDR3: CASSRIDWTGNTIYF
D: .; J: TRBJ1-2; size: few; V: TRBV27; DNA: TGTGCCAGCAGCCTTTTGGGGGGTTCGAATGGCTACACCTTC; CDR3: CASSLLGGSNGYTF
D: .; J: TRBJ2-2; size: .; V: TRBV7-3; DNA: TGTGCCAGCAGTCTTATCGGACAGCCCGGCGCCGGGGAGCTGTTTTTT; CDR3: CASSLIGQPGAGELFF
D: .; J: TRBJ2-5; size: .; V: TRBV5-1; DNA: TGCGCCAGCAGCTTTCTCGAGACCCAGTACTTC; CDR3: CASSFLETQYF
D: .; J: TRBJ1-3; size: .; V: TRBV16; DNA: TGTGCCAGCAGCCCGGGTAGGACGGGAGGAAACACCATATATTTT; CDR3: CASSPGRTGGNTIYF
D: TRBD2; J: TRBJ2-3; size: .; V: TRBV9; DNA: TGTGCCAGCAGCGTAGTCCCAGCGGGGGGTGCAGATACGCAGTATTTT; CDR3: CASSVVPAGGADTQYF
D: .; J: TRBJ1-5; size: .; V: TRBV15; DNA: TGTGCCACCAGCAGAGTTTCGGGGGGTAGCAATCAGCCCCAGCATTTT; CDR3: CATSRVSGGSNQPQHF
D: .; J: TRBJ2-1; size: .; V: TRBV5-5; DNA: TGTGCCAGCAGCACTGTGCAGGGCTTCAATGAGCAGTTCTTC; CDR3: CASSTVQGFNEQFF
D: .; J: TRBJ1-1; size: few; V: TRBV9; DNA: TGTGCCAGCAGCCGCCTGGGGAGGAATGAGAACACTGAAGCTTTCTTT; CDR3: CASSRLGRNENTEAFF
D: .; J: TRBJ1-1; size: .; V: TRBV5-1; DNA: TGCGCCAGCAGCTTGGAGGGGTTGGGGTCAGCTTTCTTT; CDR3: CASSLEGLGSAFF
D: TRBD1; J: TRBJ2-1; size: .; V: TRBV5-1; DNA: TGCGCCAGCAGCCAACTCCCCGGGACAGGGTTGAATGAGCAGTTCTTC; CDR3: CASSQLPGTGLNEQFF
D: .; J: TRBJ1-1; size: .; V: TRBV14; DNA: TGTGCCAGCAGCCAAGGGGAGGGCACTGAAGCTTTCTTT; CDR3: CASSQGEGTEAFF
D: TRBD1; J: TRBJ2-1; size: .; V: TRBV24-1; DNA: TGTGCCACCAGTGACCCGGGACAGTCCTCCTACAATGAGCAGTTCTTC; CDR3: CATSDPGQSSYNEQFF
D: .; J: TRBJ1-1; size: .; V: TRBV11-3; DNA: TGTGCCAGCAGCTTGAGGGTAGGAACTGAAGCTTTCTTT; CDR3: CASSLRVGTEAFF
D: .; J: TRBJ1-3; size: .; V: TRBV28; DNA: TGTGCCAGCAGTTTATGGAAAAGCGGTCGGGGGGCGTCTGGAAACACCATATATTTT; CDR3: CASSLWKSGRGASGNTIYF
D: TRBD2; J: TRBJ2-7; size: .; V: TRBV9; DNA: TGTGCCAGCAGCGTAGGACTAGCGGATTACGAGCAGTACTTC; CDR3: CASSVGLADYEQYF
D: TRBD1; J: TRBJ1-5; size: .; V: TRBV27; DNA: TGTGCCAGCAGGAAAGACCTCAGGACAGGGGGCCAGCCCCAGCATTTT; CDR3: CASRKDLRTGGQPQHF
D: TRBD1; J: TRBJ1-2; size: .; V: TRBV28; DNA: TGTGCCAGCAGGACAAAAACAGGGGGAAGCTATGGCTACACCTTC; CDR3: CASRTKTGGSYGYTF